The source of this TCR beta chain is a study of blood T cell dynamics during melanoma immunotherapy. Turning to the study itself: First-line therapy was either pembrolizumab or nivolumab with ipilimumab for metastatic melanoma. Study-wide findings and caveats: The study could not tell melanoma-specific clones from general immune activation.

DNA loading was fixed at 350 ng for all bulk PBMC samples. TCRdb's copy holds only in-frame clones and misses some; the assay was immunoSEQ multiplex PCR. The table records approximately 13,000 clones, roughly 91% of them present only once. The sample's time point: pre-treatment baseline. As regards this clone: The antigen remains unidentified. The same CDR3 is also encoded by other DNA sequences in this sample.

The V end was cut by 1 base, the J end by 1 base, with 4 bases between. The germline V gene has CDR1 SGHNT and CDR2 YENEEA. This CDR3 has 13 amino acids. Sequenced here: blood, sampled from a patient treated with checkpoint blockade. This TCR was recovered from a human donor with melanoma. The chain carries TRBV11-3 and TRBJ1-1; D is unresolved. The CDR3: CASSLGKNTEAFF. The CDR3 DNA is TGTGCCAGCAGCTTAGGAAAGAACACTGAAGCTTTCTTT.